Included here is one TCR beta chain sequence, with context. Per the study methods: Estimation of nucleated cell counts was performed using reference gene primer amplification. Measured with immunoSEQ multiplex PCR; TCRdb has only the in-frame clones, and not every one. V, J and clone size were drawn from that table, and D and trimming were deduced from the DNA. The data show about 150,000 clones, 85% seen once. This sample stems from a study of blood T cell repertoires in COVID-19. Overall study: Samples representing acute and convalescent COVID-19 were sourced from the United States, Italy and Spain. The cDNA or gDNA used as material had been derived from T cells, B-cell-depleted T cells, or PBMCs.

The CDR3 consists of 14 residues. V was shortened by 0 bases and J by 0 bases, with 5 bases between the two germline ends. Germline loops: CDR1 MNHNY, CDR2 SVGAGI (reference sequence). Material for sequencing was peripheral blood. The chain recombines TRBV6-6 with TRBJ2-5; no definite D call. The receptor comes from a human donor with acute or convalescent COVID-19. The donor label of this sample is uncertain. CDR3 amino acids: CASSYSNNQETQYF. The CDR3 bases are TGTGCCAGCAGTTACTCAAACAACCAAGAGACCCAGTACTTC.